This TCR beta chain stems from a study of response to subunit inactivated influenza vaccine. Study observations and caveats: Each seasonal influenza vaccination, the authors suggested, recruits few new T cells.

From the RT-PCR reads, TCRdb called clonotypes with MiXCR, one entry per CDR3 protein. This sample has about 700,000 distinct CDR3 sequences, with approximately 15% found just once. With respect to this clonotype: Antigen unknown.

The material was PBMCs from blood, obtained 14 to 15 days before vaccination. This sequence was found in a man between 45 and 60 years old who received an inactivated influenza vaccine.

This CDR3 is CASSLEQGIDIQYF. The CDR3 bases are TGCGCCAGCAGCTTGGAACAGGGGATCGACATTCAGTACTTC. The genes are TRBV5-1 and TRBJ2-4, with TRBD1 matching 7 bases. Germline assignment: CDR1 SGHRS and CDR2 YFSETQ. The CDR3 runs 14 residues. V lost 0 bases to trimming and J lost 8 bases; unmatched junction nucleotides: 5.